The 29 T cell receptor beta chains in this list originate from one sample, sequenced in a study of CD8 T cells in ankylosing spondylitis. From the 5' RACE reads, TCRdb called clonotypes with MiXCR, one entry per CDR3 protein. The sample holds nearly 250,000 distinct CDR3 sequences; over 30% are singletons and the top ten take 4% to 5%. What was sequenced was blood, either unsorted or a sorted T cell fraction (not recorded which). These receptors were taken from a male donor with ankylosing spondylitis or in good health (not recorded which).

The rearrangement uses TRBV20-1 and TRBJ1-5; 9 bases match TRBD1. CDR3 length: 16 amino acids. CDR1 and CDR2 from the germline V gene are DFQATT and SNEGSKA (reference sequence). Unmatched junction bases numbered 10, after V lost 3 bases and J lost 4 bases. The CDR3 DNA is TGCAGTGCTAGGAGGGGGGGAGGACAGGGGAATCAGCCCCAGCATTTT. Amino acids: CSARRGGGQGNQPQHF.

This clonotype appeared a few times. V gene TRBV29-1 combines with J gene TRBJ1-4; possible D gene TRBD1, 5 bases. CDR3 length equals 13 residues. Trimming stripped 5 bases from V and 0 bases from J, with 7 bases between. CDR1 and CDR2 from the germline V gene are SQVTM and ANQGSEA. CDR3 DNA sequence: TGCAGCGTTCCGGGACCAACTAATGAAAAACTGTTTTTT. As protein: CSVPGPTNEKLFF.

This sequence joins TRBV20-1 and TRBJ1-1, with D maybe TRBD1 (6 bases). The CDR3 spans 15 residues. V gave up 0 bases and J gave up 1 base, with 12 bases separating them. Per germline, CDR1 DFQATT and CDR2 SNEGSKA (reference sequence). The CDR3 nucleotides read TGCAGTGCTAGAGATATAAAGGGGGGGAACACTGAAGCTTTCTTT. The encoded protein is CSARDIKGGNTEAFF.

The chain links TRBV9 to TRBJ2-1; TRBD1 aligns across 8 bases. V was clipped by 0 bases and J by 1 base; unmatched bases: 3. From germline, CDR1 is SGDLS and CDR2 YYNGEE. The CDR3 is made up of 16 amino acids. CDR3 region: CASSVDDRGSYNEQFF. The CDR3 DNA follows: TGTGCCAGCAGCGTAGACGACAGGGGTTCCTACAATGAGCAGTTCTTC.

The CDR3 coding sequence is TGTGCCAGCATAGGGCCCTACGAGCAGTACTTC. It codes for CASIGPYEQYF. The rearrangement links TRBV5-5 to TRBJ2-7; no clear D. The CDR3 loop spans 11 amino acids. Germline V gives CDR1 SGHKS, CDR2 YYEKEE (reference sequence). Trimming stripped 6 bases from V and 2 bases from J, with 6 bases between.

This rearrangement joins TRBV15 to TRBJ1-1, with D unresolved. CDR1 is LNHNV and CDR2 is YYDKDF in the germline V gene (reference sequence). The CDR3 extends over 15 amino acids. V shed 0 bases and J shed 3 bases, with 11 bases lying between them. The CDR3 coding sequence is TGTGCCACCAGCAGAGACTCGAGGTGGGACACTGAAGCTTTCTTT. Its translation is CATSRDSRWDTEAFF.

The J gene is TRBJ2-7, the V gene TRBV15; no clear D. The CDR3 spans 13 residues. Germline V gene data show CDR1 as LNHNV and CDR2 as YYDKDF (reference sequence). Trimming removed 3 bases from V and 4 bases from J, with 10 bases in between. This CDR3 reads CATSSRTGYEQYF. Here the CDR3 DNA reads TGTGCCACCAGCAGCAGAACTGGATACGAGCAGTACTTC.

The V call is TRBV20-1, the J call TRBJ2-5; D might be TRBD1 or TRBD2, each matching 5 bases. The germline gives CDR1 DFQATT, CDR2 SNEGSKA (reference sequence). This CDR3 is 16 amino acids long. V dropped 3 bases and J dropped 6 bases, with 23 bases sitting between them. CDR3 sequence: CSASPTQGRGIQTQYF. The CDR3 coding sequence is TGCAGTGCTAGCCCTACCCAGGGACGAGGGATCCAGACCCAGTACTTC.

This clonotype was detected a few times. The genes are TRBV5-1 and TRBJ1-2, with 10 nucleotides matching TRBD1. The germline V gene has CDR1 SGHRS and CDR2 YFSETQ. The CDR3 covers 16 residues. Germline trimming cut 3 bases from V and 2 bases from J; bases unmatched to any gene: 7. The CDR3, as DNA: TGCGCCAGCAGCTCGGGACAGGGGACAATAAACTATGGCTACACCTTC. Its translation is CASSSGQGTINYGYTF.

The V call is TRBV7-2, the J call TRBJ2-7; D tentatively fits TRBD1 or TRBD2 (5 bases each). The V and J ends lost 4 bases and 2 bases respectively, with 15 bases between them. This CDR3 comprises 15 residues. From germline, CDR1 is SGHTA and CDR2 FQGNSA. CDR3 sequence (DNA): TGTGCCAGCAGCTCCCCAGGTCGGGGCCCCTACGAGCAGTACTTC. Its translation: CASSSPGRGPYEQYF.

The gene calls are TRBV20-1 and TRBJ1-5; D ambiguous. Germline CDR1 and CDR2: DFQATT and SNEGSKA (reference sequence). The CDR3 is 15 residues long. Deletions cut 5 bases from V and 4 bases from J, with 18 bases between. The CDR3 loop is CSALQDGLKNQPQHF. The CDR3 region has the DNA TGCAGTGCTCTTCAAGACGGCCTGAAGAATCAGCCCCAGCATTTT.

This clonotype has only a few counts. The chain employs TRBV5-6 and TRBJ2-3; D is possibly TRBD2 (5 bases). Deletions cut 1 base from V and 4 bases from J, with 10 bases between. Germline V CDR1 and CDR2: SGHDT, YYEEEE. The CDR3 extends over 14 amino acids. CDR3 in amino acids: CASSLFEEADTQYF. In nucleotides, the CDR3 is TGTGCCAGCAGCTTGTTCGAGGAGGCAGATACGCAGTATTTT.

The DNA for the CDR3 is TGTGCCAGCAGCTTACGACTAGCCGGCACCGGGGAGCTGTTTTTT. It is translated as CASSLRLAGTGELFF. The chain couples TRBV7-2 to TRBJ2-2; 7 nucleotides match TRBD2. The ends lost 2 bases at V and 4 bases at J; junction bases unmatched: 4. Germline V CDR1 and CDR2: SGHTA, FQGNSA. CDR3 size: 15 residues. Based on the CDR3 plus reference TRBV7-2 and TRBJ2-2, the full variable domain is GAGVSQSPSNKVTEKGKDVELRCDPISGHTALYWYRQSLGQGLEFLIYFQGNSAPDKSGLPSDRFSAERTGGSVSTLTIQRTQQEDSAVYLCASSLRLAGTGELFFGEGSRLTVL.

The sample holds a few counts of this clonotype. V gene TRBV20-1 combines with J gene TRBJ2-3; possible D gene TRBD1, 5 bases. Germline assignment: CDR1 DFQATT and CDR2 SNEGSKA (reference sequence). The ends were cut back, 6 bases at V and 2 bases at J, with 15 bases in the middle. The CDR3 loop spans 14 amino acids. CDR3 in DNA: TGCAGTGCCCACCCTTGGACAATCACAGATACGCAGTATTTT. This encodes CSAHPWTITDTQYF.

This rearrangement joins TRBV12-3 or TRBV12-4 to TRBJ1-2, with 8 positions matching TRBD1. This CDR3 spans 13 amino acids. V shed 6 bases, J shed 6 bases, and the junction held 6 bases outside the gene matches. CDR3 sequence (DNA): TGTGCCAGCAGGTCACCGGGACAGGATGGCTACACCTTC. Its protein is CASRSPGQDGYTF.

The J gene is TRBJ2-7, the V gene TRBV10-3, with TRBD2 as a possible D gene (6 bases). V dropped 6 bases and J dropped 4 bases, with 10 bases sitting between them. Germline V gene lookup returns CDR1 ENHRY and CDR2 SYGVKD. CDR3 length equals 12 residues. DNA of the CDR3: TGTGCCATCAGCGCGGGGAGATACGAGCAGTACTTC. The encoded protein is CAISAGRYEQYF.

This clonotype has a handful of counts. The V call is TRBV12-3 or TRBV12-4, the J call TRBJ2-3; either TRBD1 or TRBD2 may supply D (5 bases each). This CDR3 is built from 16 residues. V shed 4 bases and J shed 2 bases, with 16 bases lying between them. The CDR3 loop reads CASSSFGARDTDTQYF. The CDR3 DNA is TGTGCCAGCAGTTCCTTCGGGGCCCGGGACACAGATACGCAGTATTTT.

The V and J genes are TRBV6-1 and TRBJ1-2; the D is unclear. V was cut by 2 bases and J by 8 bases, with 15 bases left in between. CDR3 length equals 14 residues. CDR1 MNHNS and CDR2 SASEGT come from the germline V gene. CDR3 sequence (DNA): TGTGCCAGCAGTGAATTAGGACGGAGGGAAGGCTACACCTTC. It is translated as CASSELGRREGYTF.

On this clonotype: Its ends do not fully match the called genes, so a read error is possible. The chain links TRBV25-1 to TRBJ2-6; 9 bases are a match to TRBD1. Germline CDR1 reads MGHDK; CDR2 reads SYGVNS. The CDR3 loop spans 16 amino acids. The DNA of the CDR3 is TGTGCCAGCAGTTACAGGGGGCAAAACGGGGCCAACGGCCTGACTTTC. It is translated as CASSYRGQNGANGLTF. The variable domain in full, with the rest retrieved from reference TRBV25-1 and TRBJ2-6, is EADIYQTPRYLVIGTGKKITLECSQTMGHDKMYWYQQDPGMELHLIHYSYGVNSTEKGDLSSESTVSRIRTEHFPLTLESARPSHTSQYLCASSYRGQNGANGLTFGAGSRLTVL.

The rearrangement joins TRBV20-1 to TRBJ1-6, with 8 bases identical to TRBD1. CDR3 length: 16 residues. The germline V gene encodes CDR1 DFQATT and CDR2 SNEGSKA (reference sequence). With V trimmed by 4 bases and J by 6 bases, 11 bases remained unmatched. This CDR3 is CSATGQGGRVNSPLHF. In DNA, the CDR3 is TGCAGTGCTACAGGACAGGGCGGGCGGGTTAATTCACCCCTCCACTTT.

The chain couples TRBV27 to TRBJ2-7; 7 bases are shared with TRBD1. Germline V gives CDR1 MNHEY, CDR2 SMNVEV (reference sequence). Trimming at V came to 5 bases and at J to 0 bases, leaving 10 bases not matched to a gene. The CDR3 extends over 16 amino acids. CDR3 loop: CASSLGQAGGSYEQYF. CDR3 coding DNA: TGTGCCAGCAGTCTAGGACAGGCTGGGGGCTCCTACGAGCAGTACTTC.

The genes are TRBV15 and TRBJ2-1; D possibly corresponds to TRBD2 (6 bases). Trimming removed 0 bases from V and 12 bases from J, with 12 bases in between. Germline CDR1 reads LNHNV; CDR2 reads YYDKDF (reference sequence). The CDR3 consists of 13 residues. In DNA, the CDR3 is TGTGCCACCAGCAGAGATCTCGGGGGTTGGCAGTTCTTC. Protein: CATSRDLGGWQFF.

In this sample, this clonotype turned up once. An end of the junction differs from the germline gene, which may be a read error. This chain uses TRBV29-1 with TRBJ2-5; D is unclear. Germline loops: CDR1 SQVTM, CDR2 ANQGSEA. The CDR3 totals 13 residues. The DNA of the CDR3 is TGCAGCGTTGAAATTCCCATCCAAGAGACCCACTACTTC. It yields the protein CSVEIPIQETHYF.

This clonotype was seen a handful of times. The V call is TRBV20-1, the J call TRBJ2-7, with D perhaps TRBD1 or TRBD2 (5 bases each). CDR3 length: 13 amino acids. V lost 5 bases and J lost 6, with 17 bases in between. Germline CDR1 and CDR2: DFQATT and SNEGSKA (reference sequence). CDR3: CSAGWTGTSEQYF. In DNA, the CDR3 is TGCAGTGCTGGTTGGACCGGGACCTCCGAGCAGTACTTC.

There are a few counts of this clonotype. The chain recombines TRBV15 with TRBJ2-1; 8 positions match TRBD2. CDR1 and CDR2 from the germline V gene are LNHNV and YYDKDF (reference sequence). This CDR3 has 16 residues. Trimming cost V 8 bases and J 1 base; bases outside gene matches: 10. As DNA, the CDR3 is TGTGCCACCGGGGTACTAGCGGTAGGTTCCTACAATGAGCAGTTCTTC. Translation: CATGVLAVGSYNEQFF.

The genes are TRBV28 and TRBJ1-2; D is unclear. V lost 3 bases, J lost 9 bases, and 14 bases lay in between. CDR3 length: 13 residues. The germline V gene encodes CDR1 MDHEN and CDR2 SYDVKM. For the CDR3, the DNA is TGTGCCAGCAGTTTGTCCGGCCTGTTACGCTACACCTTC. This translates into CASSLSGLLRYTF.

The J gene is TRBJ2-7, the V gene TRBV6-7, with D perhaps matching TRBD1 or TRBD2 (5 bases each). TRBV6-7 falls under the ORF class, with uncertain function. This CDR3 has 15 amino acids. Between the trimmed V and J ends, which lost 2 bases and 6 bases, there was a span of 17 bases. DNA for the CDR3: TGTGCCAGCAGTTACGGTAAAGTCAGGGAGTCCGAGCAGTACTTC. This gives the protein CASSYGKVRESEQYF.

This clonotype was observed a handful of times. The genes are TRBV6-1 and TRBJ1-4; 8 nucleotides match TRBD1. Germline V gives CDR1 MNHNS, CDR2 SASEGT. The trim removed 4 bases at V and 7 bases at J, leaving 11 bases unmatched. The CDR3 sequence is 16 residues long. CDR3 loop: CASSARGQGYGEKLFF. Here the CDR3 DNA reads TGTGCCAGCAGTGCACGCGGACAGGGTTACGGTGAAAAACTGTTTTTT.

The chain has TRBV10-3 and TRBJ2-5; possibly TRBD2 for D (6 bases). Looked up from germline, CDR1 is ENHRY and CDR2 is SYGVKD. The CDR3 loop spans 13 amino acids. Trimming removed 0 bases from V and 8 bases from J, with 10 bases in between. CDR3 in amino acids: CAISESRELTQYF. In DNA form, the CDR3 reads TGTGCCATCAGTGAGTCTCGGGAGTTAACCCAGTACTTC.